Listed below are T cell receptor beta chains from one sample, sequenced in a study of T cell clones after liver transplantation. TCRdb's copy holds only in-frame clones and misses some; the assay was immunoSEQ multiplex PCR. The sample lists about 100,000 clones, roughly four fifths occurring once. This material consisted of CD4+ T cells from blood, taken before liver transplant. These receptors came from a human donor who received a liver transplant. Each CDR3 is given with its conserved first and last residue. D genes are given only for firm matches. Where a row states a size, it is once, few, many or the class of an expanded clone; other rows omit it.

j_gene: TRBJ2-7
v_gene: TRBV11-2
d_gene: TRBD2
abundance: -
CDR3nt: TGTGCCAGCAGCTTCCGAAGAGGTACGGGGGGGACCTACGAGCAGTACTTC
CDR3aa: CASSFRRGTGGTYEQYF

j_gene: TRBJ1-3
v_gene: TRBV7-8
d_gene: -
abundance: -
CDR3nt: TGTGCCAGCAGCCCCTCCCCTAGGGTAGCTGGAAACACCATATATTTT
CDR3aa: CASSPSPRVAGNTIYF

j_gene: TRBJ1-5
v_gene: TRBV11-2
d_gene: -
abundance: -
CDR3nt: TGTGCCAGCAGCTTAGACCAGGGATTCAATCAGCCCCAGCATTTT
CDR3aa: CASSLDQGFNQPQHF

j_gene: TRBJ1-4
v_gene: TRBV7-9
d_gene: -
abundance: -
CDR3nt: TGTGCCAGCAGCTTAATGGTACCGGTTCGGGCAGCAGGAGAAAAACTGTTTTTT
CDR3aa: CASSLMVPVRAAGEKLFF

j_gene: TRBJ2-1
v_gene: TRBV28
d_gene: TRBD1
abundance: once
CDR3nt: TGTGCCAGCAGACTCTCCGGGACAGGCGCAAGGAATGAGCAGTTCTTC
CDR3aa: CASRLSGTGARNEQFF

j_gene: TRBJ1-3
v_gene: TRBV12-5
d_gene: -
abundance: once
CDR3nt: TGTGCTAGGGCTCCAGGGTCAGCTCGTCGTACTGGAAACACCATATATTTT
CDR3aa: CARAPGSARRTGNTIYF

j_gene: TRBJ2-2
v_gene: TRBV6-1
d_gene: -
abundance: -
CDR3nt: TGTGCCAGCAGTGAAAATCCGGCACACACCGGGGAGCTGTTTTTT
CDR3aa: CASSENPAHTGELFF

j_gene: TRBJ2-7
v_gene: TRBV5-1
d_gene: TRBD2
abundance: -
CDR3nt: TGCGCCAGCAGCCCTGGGGGGACTAGTTCTCACGAGCAGTACTTC
CDR3aa: CASSPGGTSSHEQYF

j_gene: TRBJ2-1
v_gene: TRBV9
d_gene: -
abundance: -
CDR3nt: TGTGCCAGCAGCGCCAGGGGGCGGGGGCTGGGGAATGAGCAGTTCTTC
CDR3aa: CASSARGRGLGNEQFF

j_gene: TRBJ2-1
v_gene: TRBV6-1
d_gene: -
abundance: -
CDR3nt: TGTGCCAGCAGTGAATCAGGTCGGACCTACAATGAGCAGTTCTTC
CDR3aa: CASSESGRTYNEQFF

j_gene: TRBJ2-6
v_gene: TRBV7-3
d_gene: TRBD2
abundance: -
CDR3nt: TGTGCCAGCAGCTTGGTAGCGGGTTCTGGGGCCAACGTCCTGACTTTC
CDR3aa: CASSLVAGSGANVLTF

j_gene: TRBJ1-3
v_gene: TRBV15
d_gene: -
abundance: -
CDR3nt: TGTGCCACCAGCAGAGATCGGCCTAGAGGAAACACCATATATTTT
CDR3aa: CATSRDRPRGNTIYF

j_gene: TRBJ2-5
v_gene: TRBV5-4
d_gene: -
abundance: -
CDR3nt: TGTGCCAGCAGCTTAGGACAGCAAGAGACCCAGTACTTC
CDR3aa: CASSLGQQETQYF

j_gene: TRBJ1-3
v_gene: TRBV9
d_gene: -
abundance: few
CDR3nt: TGTGCCAGCAGCGAAAACAGAAAACGAAACACCATATATTTT
CDR3aa: CASSENRKRNTIYF

j_gene: TRBJ1-5
v_gene: TRBV30
d_gene: -
abundance: -
CDR3nt: TGTGCCTGGAGTAAGGTTAGCAATCAGCCCCAGCATTTT
CDR3aa: CAWSKVSNQPQHF

j_gene: TRBJ2-3
v_gene: TRBV2
d_gene: -
abundance: -
CDR3nt: TGTGCCAGCAGTGAAGTGGCCCCGAAGAGGGATACGCAGTATTTT
CDR3aa: CASSEVAPKRDTQYF

j_gene: TRBJ2-7
v_gene: TRBV30
d_gene: -
abundance: -
CDR3nt: TGTGCCTGGAGCGGGGCCTCCTACGAGCAGTACTTC
CDR3aa: CAWSGASYEQYF

j_gene: TRBJ1-5
v_gene: TRBV19
d_gene: -
abundance: few
CDR3nt: TGTGCCACAGGGTACGGTAGCAATCAGCCCCAGCATTTT
CDR3aa: CATGYGSNQPQHF

j_gene: TRBJ2-1
v_gene: TRBV10-2
d_gene: TRBD1
abundance: -
CDR3nt: TGCGCCAGCAGAATTAGGACAGGGGGGGATGAGCAGTTCTTC
CDR3aa: CASRIRTGGDEQFF

j_gene: TRBJ2-1
v_gene: TRBV2
d_gene: -
abundance: few
CDR3nt: TGTGCCAGCAGGGTGAGGGAAGGCTACAATGAGCAGTTCTTC
CDR3aa: CASRVREGYNEQFF

j_gene: TRBJ1-2
v_gene: TRBV7-2
d_gene: -
abundance: -
CDR3nt: TGTGCCAGCAGCTTACGGGCGGGAGGCTACACCTTC
CDR3aa: CASSLRAGGYTF

j_gene: TRBJ2-2
v_gene: TRBV27
d_gene: TRBD2
abundance: -
CDR3nt: TGTGCCAGCAGTTTCCTAGCGGGAGGGGCCGGGGAGCTGTTTTTT
CDR3aa: CASSFLAGGAGELFF

j_gene: TRBJ1-4
v_gene: TRBV6-1
d_gene: -
abundance: -
CDR3nt: TGTGCCAGCACCTCGACTGGCGGTAATGAAAAACTGTTTTTT
CDR3aa: CASTSTGGNEKLFF

j_gene: TRBJ2-3
v_gene: TRBV4-2
d_gene: -
abundance: -
CDR3nt: TGTGCCAGCAGGGGGACACCACACACAGATACGCAGTATTTT
CDR3aa: CASRGTPHTDTQYF

j_gene: TRBJ2-4
v_gene: TRBV28
d_gene: -
abundance: -
CDR3nt: TGTGCCAGCAGTAGAAGTGCCAAAAACATTCAGTACTTC
CDR3aa: CASSRSAKNIQYF

j_gene: TRBJ2-1
v_gene: TRBV6-5
d_gene: TRBD1
abundance: -
CDR3nt: TGTGCCAGCAGTCGGGACAGGGTAATGAATGAGCAGTTCTTC
CDR3aa: CASSRDRVMNEQFF

j_gene: TRBJ2-2
v_gene: TRBV5-1
d_gene: TRBD1
abundance: -
CDR3nt: TGCGCCAGCAGCCTCCGACAGGGGAACACCGGGGAGCTGTTTTTT
CDR3aa: CASSLRQGNTGELFF

j_gene: TRBJ1-1
v_gene: TRBV7-2
d_gene: TRBD1
abundance: -
CDR3nt: TGTGCCAGCAGCTCTCGGATGACAGGGGGATCTATGAACACTGAAGCTTTCTTT
CDR3aa: CASSSRMTGGSMNTEAFF

j_gene: TRBJ1-5
v_gene: TRBV6-1
d_gene: TRBD1
abundance: -
CDR3nt: TGTGCCAGCACTCGGGGGACAGGGAATCAGCCCCAGCATTTT
CDR3aa: CASTRGTGNQPQHF

j_gene: TRBJ1-4
v_gene: TRBV21-1
d_gene: -
abundance: -
CDR3nt: TGTGCCAGCAGCGGGGGGGCATTGGGTGAAAAACTGTTTTTT
CDR3aa: CASSGGALGEKLFF

j_gene: TRBJ1-1
v_gene: TRBV7-2
d_gene: -
abundance: few
CDR3nt: TGTGCCAGCACCCGGAACACTGAAGCTTTCTTT
CDR3aa: CASTRNTEAFF

j_gene: TRBJ2-3
v_gene: TRBV11-1
d_gene: -
abundance: -
CDR3nt: TGTGCCAGCAGCTTTGAACGACCACCGCAGTATTTT
CDR3aa: CASSFERPPQYF

j_gene: TRBJ2-3
v_gene: TRBV28
d_gene: -
abundance: -
CDR3nt: TGTGCCAGCAGTTTGGGGAGGGATACGCAGTATTTT
CDR3aa: CASSLGRDTQYF